This TCR beta chain was identified during a study of control samples from healthy donors and cancer patients. This clone is a singleton in its sample. Method: immunoSEQ multiplex PCR; TCRdb's copy keeps in-frame clones and lacks some. The profile shows more than 150,000 clones, around nine tenths of them singletons. In germline, CDR1 is SGHAT, CDR2 FQNNGV. The CDR3 extends over 13 amino acids. Trimming shortened V by 5 bases and J by 4 bases, and 12 bases separated the two germline ends. Specimen: blood. The chain recombines TRBV11-2 with TRBJ2-7; tentative D call: TRBD1 (5 bases). The receptor comes from a woman aged 25 to 45 in good health. This chain's CDR3 is CASSISRGYEQYF. The CDR3 nucleotides read TGTGCCAGCAGCATCAGTAGGGGATACGAGCAGTACTTC.